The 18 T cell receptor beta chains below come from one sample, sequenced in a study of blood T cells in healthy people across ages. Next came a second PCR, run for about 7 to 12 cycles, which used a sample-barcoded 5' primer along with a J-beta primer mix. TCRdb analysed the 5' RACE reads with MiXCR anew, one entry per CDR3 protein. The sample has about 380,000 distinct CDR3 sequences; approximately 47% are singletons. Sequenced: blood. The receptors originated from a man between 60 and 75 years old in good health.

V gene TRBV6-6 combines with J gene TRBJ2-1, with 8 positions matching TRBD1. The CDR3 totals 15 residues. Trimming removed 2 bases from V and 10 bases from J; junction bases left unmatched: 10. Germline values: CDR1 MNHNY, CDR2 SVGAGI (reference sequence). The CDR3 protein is CASSYDRGRPGEQFF. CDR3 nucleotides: TGTGCCAGCAGTTACGACAGGGGACGGCCTGGGGAGCAGTTCTTC.

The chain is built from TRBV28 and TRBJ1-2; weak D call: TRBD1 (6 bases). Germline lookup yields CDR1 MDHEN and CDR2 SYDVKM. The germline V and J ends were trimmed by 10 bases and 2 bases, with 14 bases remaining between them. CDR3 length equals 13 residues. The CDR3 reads CAILQGDNYGYTF. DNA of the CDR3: TGTGCCATCTTACAGGGTGACAACTATGGCTACACCTTC.

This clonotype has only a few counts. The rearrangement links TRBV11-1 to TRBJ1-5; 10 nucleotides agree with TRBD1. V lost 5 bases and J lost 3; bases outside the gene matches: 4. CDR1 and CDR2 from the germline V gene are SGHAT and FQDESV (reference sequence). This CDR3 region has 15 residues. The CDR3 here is CASSRDRGINQPQHF. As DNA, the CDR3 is TGTGCCAGCAGCCGGGACAGGGGTATCAATCAGCCCCAGCATTTT.

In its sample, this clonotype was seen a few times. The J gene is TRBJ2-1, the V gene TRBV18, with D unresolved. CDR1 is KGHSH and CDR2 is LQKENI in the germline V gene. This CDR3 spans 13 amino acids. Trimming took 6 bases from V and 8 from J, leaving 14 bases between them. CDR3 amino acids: CASSPGGGDEQFF. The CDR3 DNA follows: TGTGCCAGCTCGCCGGGCGGTGGGGATGAGCAGTTCTTC.

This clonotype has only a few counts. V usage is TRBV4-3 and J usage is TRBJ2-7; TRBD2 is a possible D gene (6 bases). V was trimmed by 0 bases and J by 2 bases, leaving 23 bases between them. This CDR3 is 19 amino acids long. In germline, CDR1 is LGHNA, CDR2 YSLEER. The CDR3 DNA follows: TGCGCCAGCAGCCAAGAATGGGGCGGTAGGGAGGTCGGGGCCTACGAGCAGTACTTC. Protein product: CASSQEWGGREVGAYEQYF.

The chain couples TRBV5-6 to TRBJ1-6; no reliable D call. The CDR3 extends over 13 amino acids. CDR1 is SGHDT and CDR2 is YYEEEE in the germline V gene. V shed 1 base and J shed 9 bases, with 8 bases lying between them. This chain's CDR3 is CASSLSTTSPLHF. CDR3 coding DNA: TGTGCCAGCAGCTTGTCGACAACTTCACCCCTCCACTTT.

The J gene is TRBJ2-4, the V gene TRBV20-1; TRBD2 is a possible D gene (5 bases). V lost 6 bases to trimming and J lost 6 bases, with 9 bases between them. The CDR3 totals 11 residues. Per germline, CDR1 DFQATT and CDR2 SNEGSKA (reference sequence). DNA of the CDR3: TGCAGTGCCCTGGACTTAAACATTCAGTACTTC. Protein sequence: CSALDLNIQYF.

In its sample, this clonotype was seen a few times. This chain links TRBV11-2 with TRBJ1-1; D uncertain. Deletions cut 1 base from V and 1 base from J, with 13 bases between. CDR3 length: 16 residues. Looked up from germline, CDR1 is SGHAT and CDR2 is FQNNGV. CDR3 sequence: CASSLGMGMGNTEAFF. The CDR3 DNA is TGTGCCAGCAGCTTAGGAATGGGAATGGGGAACACTGAAGCTTTCTTT.

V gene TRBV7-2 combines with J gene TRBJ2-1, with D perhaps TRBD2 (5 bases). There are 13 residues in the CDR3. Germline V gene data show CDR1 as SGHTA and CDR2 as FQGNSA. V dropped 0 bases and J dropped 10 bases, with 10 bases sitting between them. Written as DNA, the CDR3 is TGTGCCAGCAGCTTAGCGCGGCTAGCCGAGCAGTTCTTC. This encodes CASSLARLAEQFF.

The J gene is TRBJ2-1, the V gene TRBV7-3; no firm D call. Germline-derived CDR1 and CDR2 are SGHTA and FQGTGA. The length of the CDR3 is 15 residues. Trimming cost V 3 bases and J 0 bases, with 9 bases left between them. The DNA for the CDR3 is TGTGCCAGCAGCTTTGACGCGAGCTCCTACAATGAGCAGTTCTTC. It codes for CASSFDASSYNEQFF.

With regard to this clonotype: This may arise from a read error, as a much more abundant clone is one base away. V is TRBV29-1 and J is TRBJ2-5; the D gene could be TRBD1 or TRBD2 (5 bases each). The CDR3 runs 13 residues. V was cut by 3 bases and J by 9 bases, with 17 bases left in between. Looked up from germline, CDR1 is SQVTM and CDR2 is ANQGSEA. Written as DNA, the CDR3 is TGCAGCGTTGACTTTTTGGGGCAGGAGGCCCAGTACTTC. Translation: CSVDFLGQEAQYF.

The CDR3 nucleotides read TGTGCCAGCAGTGCCTACTATATGGATGAGCAGTTCTTC. Amino acid sequence: CASSAYYMDEQFF. The V gene is TRBV25-1, the J gene TRBJ2-1; no firm D call. This CDR3 region has 13 residues. V lost 4 bases to trimming and J lost 8 bases, with 12 bases between them. Germline V gives CDR1 MGHDK, CDR2 SYGVNS.

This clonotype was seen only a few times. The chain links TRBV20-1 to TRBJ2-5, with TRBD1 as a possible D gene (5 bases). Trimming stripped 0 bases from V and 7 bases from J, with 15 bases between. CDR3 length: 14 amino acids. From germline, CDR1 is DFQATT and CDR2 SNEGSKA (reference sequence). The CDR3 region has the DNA TGCAGTGCTAGAGATGGTGGGGCCGCAGGGACCCAGTACTTC. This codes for CSARDGGAAGTQYF.

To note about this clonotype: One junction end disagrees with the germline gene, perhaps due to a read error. CDR3 nucleotide sequence: TGTGCTAGCAGCTTAGGCGGGGGGGCCGGTGAGCAGTTCTTC. The encoded protein is CASSLGGGAGEQFF. The chain carries TRBV7-7 and TRBJ2-1, with 9 bases fitting TRBD2. The CDR3 runs 14 residues. The germline CDR1 and CDR2 sequences are SSHAT and FNYEAQ (reference sequence). Using reference TRBV7-7 and TRBJ2-1 for the parts outside the CDR3, the full variable domain is GAGVSQSPRYKVTKRGQDVTLRCDPISSHATLYWYQQALGQGPEFLTYFNYEAQPDKSGLPSDRFSAERPEGSISTLTIQRTEQRDSAMYRCASSLGGGAGEQFFGPGTRLTVL.

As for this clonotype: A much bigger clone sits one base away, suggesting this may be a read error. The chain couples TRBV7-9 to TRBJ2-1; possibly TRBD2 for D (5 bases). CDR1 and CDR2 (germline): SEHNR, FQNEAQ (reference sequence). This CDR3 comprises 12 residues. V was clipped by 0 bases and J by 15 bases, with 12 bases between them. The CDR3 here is CASSLAHGVRFF. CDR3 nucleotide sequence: TGTGCCAGCAGCTTAGCGCACGGGGTTAGGTTCTTC.

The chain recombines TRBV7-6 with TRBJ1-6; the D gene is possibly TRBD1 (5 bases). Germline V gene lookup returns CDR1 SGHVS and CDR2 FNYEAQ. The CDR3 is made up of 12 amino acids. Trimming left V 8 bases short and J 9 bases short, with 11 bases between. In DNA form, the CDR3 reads TGTGCCAGCGGCCCAGGGAGTTCACCCCTCCACTTT. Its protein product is CASGPGSSPLHF.

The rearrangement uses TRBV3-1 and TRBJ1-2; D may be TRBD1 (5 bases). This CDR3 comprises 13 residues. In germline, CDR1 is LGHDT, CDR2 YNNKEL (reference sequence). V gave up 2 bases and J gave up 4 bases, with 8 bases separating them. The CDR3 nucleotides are TGTGCCAGCAGCCAACGGGGGATCTATGGCTACACCTTC. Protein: CASSQRGIYGYTF. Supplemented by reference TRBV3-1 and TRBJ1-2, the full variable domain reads DTAVSQTPKYLVTQMGNDKSIKCEQNLGHDTMYWYKQDSKKFLKIMFSYNNKELIINETVPNRFSPKSPDKAHLNLHINSLELGDSAVYFCASSQRGIYGYTFGSGTRLTVV.

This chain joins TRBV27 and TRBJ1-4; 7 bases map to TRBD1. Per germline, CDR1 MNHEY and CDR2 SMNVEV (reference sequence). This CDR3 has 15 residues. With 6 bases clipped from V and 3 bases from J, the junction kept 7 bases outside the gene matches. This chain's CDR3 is CASSPRDRSNEKLFF. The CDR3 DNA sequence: TGTGCCAGCAGCCCGCGGGACAGATCTAATGAAAAACTGTTTTTT.